This entry concerns a single TCR beta chain. Per the germline V gene, CDR1 is DFQATT and CDR2 is SNEGSKA (reference sequence). V dropped 2 bases and J dropped 8 bases, with 13 bases sitting between them. This CDR3 has 13 residues. This sample is part of a study of patients and donors after allogeneic stem cell transplantation. TCRdb recomputed calls from the RT-PCR reads with MiXCR, one row per CDR3 protein. The sample shows 110,000 or so distinct CDR3 sequences, around 35% of them seen only once. Input material: blood, either unsorted or a sorted T cell fraction (not recorded which). The receptor comes from a human donor who was either an allogeneic HSCT recipient or a stem cell or donor lymphocyte infusion donor (not recorded which). It is not recorded whose cells these are; they may come from a transplant donor. The gene calls are TRBV20-1 and TRBJ2-1, with D maybe TRBD1 (5 bases). The CDR3 DNA reads as TGCAGTGCTAGAAGAGACAGTGCCCATGAGCAGTTCTTC. Protein sequence: CSARRDSAHEQFF.